The 26 T cell receptor beta chains below were found in one sample sequenced in a study of shared clonotypes between healthy human individuals. Assay: immunoSEQ multiplex PCR; the TCRdb copy retains only in-frame clones and omits some. This sample yields 550,000 to 800,000 clones, of which 90% are seen a single time; 34% belongs to the top ten. The sequenced material came from memory CD8+ T cells from PBMCs. As for subset: CD45RO+ cells pooled with CCR7-negative TemRA cells. All receptors derive from a man between 18 and 35 years old in good health. Some clones in this sample may be carry-over from other donors' samples.

The chain is built from TRBV4-1 and TRBJ2-1; D gene uncertain. Germline V lookup: CDR1 MGHRA, CDR2 YSYEKL. The germline V and J ends were trimmed by 3 bases and 6 bases, with 12 bases remaining between them. There are 14 residues in the CDR3. The DNA of the CDR3 is TGCGCCAGCAGCCATCCACAAACCGTCAATGAGCAGTTCTTC. Its translation is CASSHPQTVNEQFF.

The V and J genes are TRBV27 and TRBJ1-1; D is unresolved. The CDR3 has 14 residues. V was cut by 2 bases and J by 2 bases, with 9 bases left in between. The germline V gene has CDR1 MNHEY and CDR2 SMNVEV (reference sequence). CDR3 in amino acids: CASSLRCCNTEAFF. In DNA, the CDR3 is TGTGCCAGCAGTTTACGGTGTTGTAACACTGAAGCTTTCTTT.

This rearrangement joins TRBV27 to TRBJ1-5, with D possibly matching TRBD1 (5 bases). CDR3 size: 16 residues. Germline CDR1 is MNHEY and CDR2 is SMNVEV (reference sequence). Trimming left V 6 bases short and J 0 bases short, with 15 bases between. CDR3 bases: TGTGCCAGCAGCAGCTTGACAGACCTTAGCAATCAGCCCCAGCATTTT. Protein product: CASSSLTDLSNQPQHF.

The chain links TRBV4-1 to TRBJ2-1; 10 positions agree with TRBD2. The germline V gene has CDR1 MGHRA and CDR2 YSYEKL. The CDR3 covers 16 residues. Losses at the gene ends were 4 bases for V and 5 bases for J; bases not matched to a gene: 8. For the CDR3, the DNA is TGCGCCAGCAGCCCCCGATTGAGCGGGAGGGACAATGAGCAGTTCTTC. Its protein product is CASSPRLSGRDNEQFF.

This chain joins TRBV27 and TRBJ1-2; D possibly corresponds to TRBD1 (6 bases). The ends were cut back, 3 bases at V and 4 bases at J, with 9 bases in the middle. Germline V CDR1 and CDR2: MNHEY, SMNVEV (reference sequence). This CDR3 is built from 13 residues. CDR3 residues: CASSLGAAYGYTF. DNA of the CDR3: TGTGCCAGCAGTTTGGGGGCAGCCTATGGCTACACCTTC.

This clone is a singleton in its sample. V and J are TRBV28 and TRBJ2-3; D tentatively reads TRBD1 or TRBD2 (5 bases each). The CDR3 covers 14 residues. From germline, CDR1 is MDHEN and CDR2 SYDVKM. Trimming cost V 3 bases and J 4 bases, with 11 bases left between them. CDR3 sequence (DNA): TGTGCCAGCAGTTTCCCAGGGAGCGCAGATACGCAGTATTTT. The encoded protein is CASSFPGSADTQYF.

The rearrangement joins TRBV20-1 to TRBJ2-7, with D unclear. This CDR3 region has 10 residues. Trimming shortened V by 6 bases and J by 5 bases, and 8 bases separated the two germline ends. The V gene's germline CDR1 is DFQATT and CDR2 SNEGSKA (reference sequence). The CDR3 region is CSALADEQYF. The CDR3, as DNA: TGCAGTGCGCTCGCTGACGAGCAGTACTTC.

The chain has TRBV7-7 and TRBJ1-5, with TRBD1 as a possible D gene (6 bases). V was clipped by 6 bases and J by 4 bases, with 10 bases between them. The CDR3 has 13 residues. Germline V lookup: CDR1 SSHAT, CDR2 FNYEAQ (reference sequence). The CDR3 here is CASSAGVNQPQHF. The CDR3 region has the DNA TGTGCCAGCAGTGCAGGGGTTAATCAGCCCCAGCATTTT.

This CDR3 is CASSLGLPNNEQFF. CDR3 DNA sequence: TGTGCCAGCAGTTTGGGACTACCAAACAATGAGCAGTTCTTC. This chain connects TRBV27 to TRBJ2-1; 7 nucleotides align to TRBD2. From germline, CDR1 is MNHEY and CDR2 SMNVEV (reference sequence). CDR3 length: 14 residues. Trimming removed 3 bases from V and 5 bases from J; junction bases left unmatched: 4.

The chain has TRBV9 and TRBJ2-1; TRBD2 is a possible D gene (6 bases). Per the germline V gene, CDR1 is SGDLS and CDR2 is YYNGEE. V shed 0 bases and J shed 3 bases, with 22 bases lying between them. The CDR3 has 19 residues. CDR3 amino acids: CASSVDGNPSWRDYNEQFF. The DNA for the CDR3 is TGTGCCAGCAGCGTAGACGGGAATCCTAGCTGGAGGGACTACAATGAGCAGTTCTTC.

This chain links TRBV27 with TRBJ1-2; no firm D call. The CDR3 consists of 15 residues. The germline V and J ends were trimmed by 5 bases and 0 bases, with 13 bases remaining between them. CDR1 and CDR2 from the germline V gene are MNHEY and SMNVEV (reference sequence). CDR3 DNA sequence: TGTGCCAGCAGTCCACTACCAGGCTCTAACTATGGCTACACCTTC. Translating it yields CASSPLPGSNYGYTF.

This clone was seen a single time. The chain recombines TRBV11-3 with TRBJ2-7; 7 bases match TRBD1. In germline, CDR1 is SGHNT, CDR2 YENEEA. V lost 0 bases, J lost 3 bases, and 14 bases stayed unmatched. CDR3 length: 18 amino acids. CDR3 sequence: CASSLDCMFRQGVYEQYF. The CDR3 coding sequence is TGTGCCAGCAGCTTAGATTGTATGTTTAGGCAGGGGGTCTACGAGCAGTACTTC.

V is TRBV5-6 and J is TRBJ1-5; a weak D match, TRBD1 (5 bases). Deletions cut 5 bases from V and 5 bases from J, with 8 bases between. The germline CDR1 and CDR2 sequences are SGHDT and YYEEEE. This CDR3 has 12 residues. The CDR3 sequence: CASSIGDQPQHF. The CDR3 nucleotides are TGTGCCAGCAGTATAGGGGATCAGCCCCAGCATTTT.

V is TRBV5-6 and J is TRBJ1-2; no firm D call. The CDR3 covers 14 residues. Germline CDR1 reads SGHDT; CDR2 reads YYEEEE. V gave up 4 bases and J gave up 7 bases, with 17 bases separating them. The CDR3 DNA is TGTGCCAGCAGCCGCGCCATAGCGACACGTGGCTACACCTTC. Its translation: CASSRAIATRGYTF.

This rearrangement joins TRBV7-8 to TRBJ2-5; D is perhaps TRBD1 or TRBD2 (5 bases each). CDR1 and CDR2 (germline): SGHVS, FQNEAQ. Trimming left V 0 bases short and J 2 bases short, with 13 bases between. The CDR3 totals 16 residues. CDR3 bases: TGTGCCAGCAGCTTAGCGATGGGGCGGGTACAAGAGACCCAGTACTTC. Translating gives CASSLAMGRVQETQYF.

This rearrangement joins TRBV5-4 to TRBJ1-4; D is unresolved. The CDR3 loop spans 16 amino acids. Trimming shortened V by 1 base and J by 0 bases, and 10 bases separated the two germline ends. Germline CDR1 and CDR2: SGHNT and YYREEE (reference sequence). CDR3: CASSLRQDATNEKLFF. In nucleotides, the CDR3 is TGTGCCAGCAGCTTGAGGCAGGATGCAACTAATGAAAAACTGTTTTTT.

The chain employs TRBV4-3 and TRBJ2-1; TRBD2 aligns across 12 bases. V was clipped by 0 bases and J by 5 bases; unmatched bases: 20. The CDR3 extends over 22 amino acids. Germline CDR1 reads LGHNA; CDR2 reads YSLEER. CDR3 sequence: CASSQDELAGGPGPEINNEQFF. In DNA, the CDR3 is TGCGCCAGCAGCCAAGATGAACTAGCGGGAGGCCCAGGTCCCGAAATAAACAATGAGCAGTTCTTC.

The CDR3 DNA follows: TGTGCCAGTAGTGTGACTAGCGGGGTCGGCAATGAGCAGTTCTTC. Amino acid sequence: CASSVTSGVGNEQFF. The chain combines TRBV19 with TRBJ2-1; 11 bases match TRBD2. Trimming at V came to 5 bases and at J to 6 bases, leaving 6 bases not matched to a gene. Germline CDR1 and CDR2: LNHDA and SQIVND (reference sequence). There are 15 residues in the CDR3.

V and J are TRBV5-6 and TRBJ2-3, with 7 bases aligning to TRBD2. Germline V gene lookup returns CDR1 SGHDT and CDR2 YYEEEE. Trimming at V came to 5 bases and at J to 2 bases, leaving 14 bases not matched to a gene. The CDR3 has 17 residues. The CDR3 sequence is CASSYIRDYPPTDTQYF. CDR3 sequence (DNA): TGTGCCAGCAGTTACATCCGGGACTACCCTCCCACAGATACGCAGTATTTT.

This chain links TRBV29-1 with TRBJ1-2, with D uncertain. Germline values: CDR1 SQVTM, CDR2 ANQGSEA. CDR3 length: 10 amino acids. Trimming took 1 base from V and 8 from J, leaving 5 bases between them. The CDR3 region is CSVEGTGYTF. The DNA of the CDR3 is TGCAGCGTTGAAGGTACGGGCTACACCTTC.

The rearrangement uses TRBV5-8 and TRBJ2-5; D is possibly TRBD1 or TRBD2 (5 bases each). Trimming took off 3 bases at V and 5 bases at J, with 17 bases between the two ends. The CDR3 runs to 15 residues. Germline-derived CDR1 and CDR2 are SGHTS and YDEGEE. CDR3 nucleotides: TGTGCCAGCAGCTCGGAATCGAGGGGCTGGGAGACCCAGTACTTC. Amino acid sequence: CASSSESRGWETQYF.

This chain joins TRBV2 and TRBJ2-7; 7 positions match TRBD1. Looked up from germline, CDR1 is SNHLY and CDR2 is FYNNEI. The CDR3 consists of 13 residues. Trimming took 4 bases from V and 3 from J; bases not matched to a gene: 3. The CDR3 nucleotides are TGTGCCAGCAGTGGTGGGGACAGCTACGAGCAGTACTTC. Translated: CASSGGDSYEQYF.

This clone was detected once. The chain couples TRBV7-2 to TRBJ2-3; no definite D call. V lost 5 bases to trimming and J lost 6 bases, with 15 bases between them. Germline values: CDR1 SGHTA, CDR2 FQGNSA. The CDR3 runs 14 residues. CDR3 loop: CASSAHWPPDTQYF. In nucleotides, the CDR3 is TGTGCCAGCAGCGCCCACTGGCCCCCCGATACGCAGTATTTT.

The rearrangement joins TRBV28 to TRBJ2-1; 8 bases fit TRBD1. With V trimmed by 6 bases and J by 8 bases, 9 bases remained unmatched. The length of the CDR3 is 14 residues. Germline V gene sequence: CDR1 MDHEN, CDR2 SYDVKM. The CDR3 DNA reads as TGTGCCAGCAGGGTTACGGACAGGGACTATGAGCAGTTCTTC. It codes for CASRVTDRDYEQFF.

This rearrangement joins TRBV29-1 to TRBJ2-1; no clear D gene. CDR1 is SQVTM, CDR2 ANQGSEA, per germline. V dropped 6 bases and J dropped 0 bases, with 15 bases sitting between them. The CDR3 is made up of 15 amino acids. For the CDR3, the DNA is TGCAGCGTGCCCCGCGTCAGGTTCTCCTACAATGAGCAGTTCTTC. It encodes CSVPRVRFSYNEQFF.

The rearrangement uses TRBV7-9 and TRBJ2-2; the match to TRBD1 covers 7 bases. The CDR3 consists of 15 residues. Germline trimming cut 5 bases from V and 6 bases from J; bases unmatched to any gene: 9. CDR1 and CDR2 from the germline V gene are SEHNR and FQNEAQ (reference sequence). CDR3 amino acids: CASSPKGARAGELFF. CDR3 DNA sequence: TGTGCCAGCAGCCCTAAGGGGGCAAGGGCCGGGGAGCTGTTTTTT. The full variable domain, with the rest looked up from reference TRBV7-9 and TRBJ2-2, is DTGVSQNPRHKITKRGQNVTFRCDPISEHNRLYWYRQTLGQGPEFLTYFQNEAQLEKSRLLSDRFSAERPKGSFSTLEIQRTEQGDSAMYLCASSPKGARAGELFFGEGSRLTVL.